This TCR beta chain emerged from a study of glioma-infiltrating T cells after dendritic cell vaccination. For this clone: Its antigen is currently unknown.

The primer mix had 60 V beta and 13 J beta primers. Here immunoSEQ multiplex PCR was the method, and the copy in TCRdb shows in-frame clones only, minus some. The sample holds roughly 83,000 clones; 85% to 90% are singletons and the top ten take about 15%. The CDR3 has 15 residues. Germline V lookup: CDR1 MGHRA, CDR2 YSYEKL. V was clipped by 1 base and J by 8 bases, with 14 bases between them. General study points: Longer survival after dendritic cell vaccination followed higher pretreatment TIL content.

The sample in question was blood, obtained before dendritic cell vaccination. This clonotype originated in a human donor with glioblastoma. The chain uses TRBV4-1 and TRBJ1-4; D unresolved. The CDR3 region is CASSQGTGSGEKLFF. The CDR3 DNA reads as TGCGCCAGCAGCCAAGGGACCGGGAGTGGGGAAAAACTGTTTTTT.